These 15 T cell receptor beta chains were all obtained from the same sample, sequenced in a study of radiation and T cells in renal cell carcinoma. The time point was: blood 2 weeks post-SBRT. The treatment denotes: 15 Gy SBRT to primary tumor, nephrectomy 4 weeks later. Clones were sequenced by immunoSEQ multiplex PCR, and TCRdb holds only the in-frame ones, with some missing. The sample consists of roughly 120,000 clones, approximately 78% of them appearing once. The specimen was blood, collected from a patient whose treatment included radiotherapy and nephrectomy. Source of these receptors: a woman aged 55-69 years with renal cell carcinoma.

For the CDR3, the DNA is TGTGCCTGGGGTTGGAGGGGGTTTGAGCAGTTCTTC. It yields the protein CAWGWRGFEQFF. V is TRBV30 and J is TRBJ2-1; the D gene could be TRBD1 or TRBD2 (6 bases each). Germline CDR1 is GTSNPN and CDR2 is SVGIG (reference sequence). Trimming removed 5 bases at V and 9 bases at J, with 14 bases between. The CDR3 is 12 amino acids. The complete variable domain, with remaining parts taken from reference TRBV30 and TRBJ2-1, reads SQTIHQWPATLVQPVGSPLSLECTVEGTSNPNLYWYRQAAGRGLQLLFYSVGIGQISSEVPQNLSASRPQDRQFILSSKKLLLSDSGFYLCAWGWRGFEQFFGPGTRLTVL.

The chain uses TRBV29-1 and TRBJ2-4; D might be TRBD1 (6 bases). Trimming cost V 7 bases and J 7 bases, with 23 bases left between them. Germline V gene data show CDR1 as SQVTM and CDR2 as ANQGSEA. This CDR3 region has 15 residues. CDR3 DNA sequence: TGCAGCGGGACGGGCGAAGGGGGAAATACGAACATTCAGTACTTC. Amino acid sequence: CSGTGEGGNTNIQYF.

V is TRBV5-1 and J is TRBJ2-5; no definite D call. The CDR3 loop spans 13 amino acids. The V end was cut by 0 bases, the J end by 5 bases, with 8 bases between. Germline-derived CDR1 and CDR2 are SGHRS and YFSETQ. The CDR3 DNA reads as TGCGCCAGCAGCTTGGAACCGTGGGAGACCCAGTACTTC. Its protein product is CASSLEPWETQYF. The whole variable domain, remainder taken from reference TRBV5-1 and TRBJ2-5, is KAGVTQTPRYLIKTRGQQVTLSCSPISGHRSVSWYQQTPGQGLQFLFEYFSETQRNKGNFPGRFSGRQFSNSRSEMNVSTLELGDSALYLCASSLEPWETQYFGPGTRLLVL.

The CDR3 coding sequence is TGTGCCAGCAGTAGGACAGGGGCGCAAGATACGCAGTATTTT. Protein: CASSRTGAQDTQYF. The chain joins TRBV6-6 to TRBJ2-3, with TRBD1 identical over 9 bases. Unmatched junction bases numbered 5, after V lost 5 bases and J lost 5 bases. In germline, CDR1 is MNHNY, CDR2 SVGAGI (reference sequence). The CDR3 extends over 14 amino acids.

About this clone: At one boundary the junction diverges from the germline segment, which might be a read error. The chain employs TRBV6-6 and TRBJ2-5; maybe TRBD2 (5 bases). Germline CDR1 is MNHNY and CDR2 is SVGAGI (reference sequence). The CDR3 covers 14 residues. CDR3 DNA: TGTGCCAGCAGCGTTGGACGGGGTCAAGAGCCCCAGTACTTC. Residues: CASSVGRGQEPQYF.

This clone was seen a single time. The CDR3 DNA reads as TGTGCCAGCAGCTTATACGGTTCAGGGGAGGATGAGCAGTTCTTC. Its protein is CASSLYGSGEDEQFF. The chain carries TRBV7-9 and TRBJ2-1, with D perhaps assigned TRBD1 or TRBD2 (6 bases each). Germline assignment: CDR1 SEHNR and CDR2 FQNEAQ (reference sequence). This CDR3 has 15 residues. Deletions cut 2 bases from V and 8 bases from J, with 16 bases between.

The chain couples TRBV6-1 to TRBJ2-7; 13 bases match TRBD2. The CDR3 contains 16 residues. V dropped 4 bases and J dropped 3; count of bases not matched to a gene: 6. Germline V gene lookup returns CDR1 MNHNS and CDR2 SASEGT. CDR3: CASSGTSGGLSYEQYF. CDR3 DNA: TGTGCCAGCAGTGGGACTAGCGGGGGCCTTAGCTACGAGCAGTACTTC.

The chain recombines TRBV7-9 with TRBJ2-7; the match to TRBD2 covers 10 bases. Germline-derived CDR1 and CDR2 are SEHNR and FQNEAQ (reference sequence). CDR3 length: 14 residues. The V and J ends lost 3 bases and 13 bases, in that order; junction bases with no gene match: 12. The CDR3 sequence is CASSLGMLAGEKYF. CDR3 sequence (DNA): TGTGCCAGCAGCTTGGGGATGCTAGCGGGAGAAAAATACTTC.

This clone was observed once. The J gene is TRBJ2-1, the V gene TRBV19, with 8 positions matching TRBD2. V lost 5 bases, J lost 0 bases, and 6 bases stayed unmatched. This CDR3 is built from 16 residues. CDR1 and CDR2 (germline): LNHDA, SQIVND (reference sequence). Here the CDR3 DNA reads TGTGCCAGTAGTCCCGGGGGGGGGACCTCCTACAATGAGCAGTTCTTC. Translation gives CASSPGGGTSYNEQFF.

The CDR3 sequence: CASSPGTGGDNEQFF. CDR3 DNA: TGTGCCAGCAGCCCCGGGACAGGGGGGGACAATGAGCAGTTCTTC. The gene calls are TRBV11-2 and TRBJ2-1; 11 bases match TRBD1. Germline trimming cut 5 bases from V and 5 bases from J; bases unmatched to any gene: 5. Per the germline V gene, CDR1 is SGHAT and CDR2 is FQNNGV. This CDR3 comprises 15 residues.

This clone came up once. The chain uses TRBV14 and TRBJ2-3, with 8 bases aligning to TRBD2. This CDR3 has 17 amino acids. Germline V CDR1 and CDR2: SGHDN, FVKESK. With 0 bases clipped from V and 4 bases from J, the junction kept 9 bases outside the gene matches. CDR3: CASSQELAGRSADTQYF. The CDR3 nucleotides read TGTGCCAGCAGCCAAGAGCTAGCGGGTAGGAGCGCAGATACGCAGTATTTT.

CDR3 in amino acids: CASSSGDGYTF. For the CDR3, the DNA is TGTGCCAGCAGCTCGGGAGATGGCTACACCTTC. The V call is TRBV7-3, the J call TRBJ1-2; no clear D gene. The CDR3 consists of 11 residues. Trimming shortened V by 4 bases and J by 6 bases, and 6 bases separated the two germline ends. CDR1 is SGHTA, CDR2 FQGTGA, per germline.

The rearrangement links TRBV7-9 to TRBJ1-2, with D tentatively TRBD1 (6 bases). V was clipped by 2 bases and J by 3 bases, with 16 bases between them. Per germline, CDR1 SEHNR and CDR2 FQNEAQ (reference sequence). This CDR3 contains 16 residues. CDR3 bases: TGTGCCAGCAGCTTATCTATAGAACAGGGTGACTATGGCTACACCTTC. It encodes CASSLSIEQGDYGYTF.

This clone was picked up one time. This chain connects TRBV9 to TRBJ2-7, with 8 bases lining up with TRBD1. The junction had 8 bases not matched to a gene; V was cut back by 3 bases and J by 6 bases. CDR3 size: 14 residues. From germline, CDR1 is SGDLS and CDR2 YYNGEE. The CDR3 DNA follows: TGTGCCAGCAGCGCGGGCGACAGGGGACGCGAGCAGTACTTC. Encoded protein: CASSAGDRGREQYF.

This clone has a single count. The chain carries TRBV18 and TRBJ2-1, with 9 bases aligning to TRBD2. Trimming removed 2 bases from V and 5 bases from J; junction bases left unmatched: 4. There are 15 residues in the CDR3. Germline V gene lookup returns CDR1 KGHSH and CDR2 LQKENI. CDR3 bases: TGTGCCAGCTCACCAGGGGCTAGCGGGGACAATGAGCAGTTCTTC. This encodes CASSPGASGDNEQFF. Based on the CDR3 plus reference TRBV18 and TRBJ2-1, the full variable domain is NAGVMQNPRHLVRRRGQEARLRCSPMKGHSHVYWYRQLPEEGLKFMVYLQKENIIDESGMPKERFSAEFPKEGPSILRIQQVVRGDSAAYFCASSPGASGDNEQFFGPGTRLTVL.